Presented here are 18 T cell receptor beta chains from one specimen sequenced in a study of T cell responses to AZD1222 COVID-19 vaccine. Generated by immunoSEQ multiplex PCR, the TCRdb table keeps only in-frame clones and is missing some. The table shows hundreds of thousands of clones, with about 92% occurring only once. The sequenced sample was peripheral blood, obtained on day 0 of MenACWY control vaccination. The receptors were gathered from an adult in good health.

This sequence joins TRBV7-8 and TRBJ1-3; possible D gene TRBD1, 5 bases. CDR1 SGHVS and CDR2 FQNEAQ come from the germline V gene. The V gene lost 6 bases and the J gene lost 0 bases, with 21 bases spanning the gap. The CDR3 is 18 amino acids. The CDR3 DNA follows: TGTGCCAGCAGGGGACGAAGTGGTGGCACGCTCTCTGGAAACACCATATATTTT. The encoded protein is CASRGRSGGTLSGNTIYF.

The chain combines TRBV7-2 with TRBJ1-2; TRBD1 matches at 7 bases. This CDR3 has 14 residues. Germline CDR1 and CDR2: SGHTA and FQGNSA. The V segment lost 5 bases and the J segment 4 bases; nucleotides outside the gene matches: 7. The DNA for the CDR3 is TGTGCCAGCAGCCTCGACAGGGCCACCTATGGCTACACCTTC. It translates to CASSLDRATYGYTF.

The chain uses TRBV7-9 and TRBJ1-1; D unclear. This CDR3 spans 15 amino acids. Per the germline V gene, CDR1 is SEHNR and CDR2 is FQNEAQ (reference sequence). V was trimmed by 2 bases and J by 7 bases, leaving 17 bases between them. CDR3 DNA: TGTGCCAGCAGCTTAATGTCGGGCAGAGGGCTTGAAGCTTTCTTT. It codes for CASSLMSGRGLEAFF. The full variable domain, in which reference TRBV7-9 and TRBJ1-1 provide the parts outside the CDR3, is DTGVSQNPRHKITKRGQNVTFRCDPISEHNRLYWYRQTLGQGPEFLTYFQNEAQLEKSRLLSDRFSAERPKGSFSTLEIQRTEQGDSAMYLCASSLMSGRGLEAFFGQGTRLTVV.

The chain combines TRBV14 with TRBJ2-3, with D unresolved. Germline V gene sequence: CDR1 SGHDN, CDR2 FVKESK. This CDR3 is 14 amino acids long. Trimming removed 4 bases at V and 6 bases at J, with 14 bases between. In nucleotides, the CDR3 is TGTGCCAGCAGCCCAATTGGGATCCATGATACGCAGTATTTT. It encodes CASSPIGIHDTQYF. The variable domain in full, with the rest retrieved from reference TRBV14 and TRBJ2-3, is EAGVTQFPSHSVIEKGQTVTLRCDPISGHDNLYWYRRVMGKEIKFLLHFVKESKQDESGMPNNRFLAERTGGTYSTLKVQPAELEDSGVYFCASSPIGIHDTQYFGPGTRLTVL.

The genes are TRBV5-6 and TRBJ1-2; no clear D gene. The CDR3 loop spans 13 amino acids. The germline V gene has CDR1 SGHDT and CDR2 YYEEEE. V lost 2 bases, J lost 2 bases, and 7 bases lay in between. In DNA form, the CDR3 reads TGTGCCAGCAGCTTAGAGGAGAACTATGGCTACACCTTC. Its protein product is CASSLEENYGYTF.

Here the CDR3 reads CASSHEDRAHGYTF. In DNA form, the CDR3 reads TGCGCCAGCAGCCATGAGGACAGGGCCCATGGCTACACCTTC. The J gene is TRBJ1-2, the V gene TRBV4-3; 8 nucleotides agree with TRBD1. Looked up from germline, CDR1 is LGHNA and CDR2 is YSLEER. Losses at the gene ends were 3 bases for V and 6 bases for J; bases not matched to a gene: 6. The CDR3 spans 14 residues.

The V gene is TRBV18, the J gene TRBJ2-2; D may be TRBD1 (6 bases). This CDR3 is built from 16 residues. From germline, CDR1 is KGHSH and CDR2 LQKENI. Trimming pared 0 bases from V and 1 base from J, leaving 9 bases between. The chain's CDR3 is CASSPPVRGNTGELFF. Written as DNA, the CDR3 is TGTGCCAGCTCACCACCCGTCAGGGGGAACACCGGGGAGCTGTTTTTT. Using reference TRBV18 and TRBJ2-2 for the parts outside the CDR3, the full variable domain is NAGVMQNPRHLVRRRGQEARLRCSPMKGHSHVYWYRQLPEEGLKFMVYLQKENIIDESGMPKERFSAEFPKEGPSILRIQQVVRGDSAAYFCASSPPVRGNTGELFFGEGSRLTVL.

This chain uses TRBV27 with TRBJ1-6, with no clear D. The germline V and J ends were trimmed by 6 bases and 8 bases, with 11 bases remaining between them. The CDR3 is made up of 13 amino acids. Germline V lookup: CDR1 MNHEY, CDR2 SMNVEV (reference sequence). The CDR3: CASSQSRHSPLHF. CDR3 nucleotides: TGTGCCAGCAGCCAAAGCCGACATTCACCCCTCCACTTT.

The rearrangement uses TRBV5-1 and TRBJ2-5; TRBD2 aligns across 8 bases. The V and J ends lost 0 bases and 0 bases, in that order; junction bases with no gene match: 13. The CDR3 contains 19 residues. Germline CDR1 SGHRS, CDR2 YFSETQ. DNA of the CDR3: TGCGCCAGCAGCTTGGTCGGGGGGGCGGACAGCGGCTACCAAGAGACCCAGTACTTC. The encoded protein is CASSLVGGADSGYQETQYF.

The genes are TRBV2 and TRBJ1-2; the D is unclear. Trimming removed 2 bases at V and 1 base at J, with 11 bases between. The V gene's germline CDR1 is SNHLY and CDR2 FYNNEI. The CDR3 totals 15 residues. This CDR3 reads CASSETLGGNYGYTF. Written as DNA, the CDR3 is TGTGCCAGCAGTGAAACCTTGGGCGGTAACTATGGCTACACCTTC.

This chain connects TRBV19 to TRBJ1-2; TRBD1 matches at 8 bases. With 7 bases clipped from V and 4 bases from J, the junction kept 8 bases outside the gene matches. Germline CDR1 is LNHDA and CDR2 is SQIVND (reference sequence). The CDR3 is 14 residues long. The CDR3 sequence is CASNTPGTGYGYTF. In nucleotides, the CDR3 is TGTGCCAGTAATACCCCCGGGACAGGCTATGGCTACACCTTC.

J is TRBJ1-1 and V is TRBV6-2 or TRBV6-3; D is unclear. Trimming removed 5 bases at V and 4 bases at J, with 17 bases between. Germline loops: CDR1 MNHEY, CDR2 SVGEGT. This CDR3 contains 15 residues. In DNA form, the CDR3 reads TGTGCCAGCAGTGACCTTGGAAGGACCCTCACTGAAGCTTTCTTT. It encodes CASSDLGRTLTEAFF.

As regards this clone: The same CDR3 is also encoded by other DNA sequences in this sample. The chain has TRBV15 and TRBJ1-6; D uncertain. The CDR3 contains 14 residues. V was pared by 0 bases and J by 6 bases, with 6 bases between. Germline V gene data show CDR1 as LNHNV and CDR2 as YYDKDF (reference sequence). As DNA, the CDR3 is TGTGCCACCAGCAGAGATGGCGGTAATTCACCCCTCCACTTT. Its protein is CATSRDGGNSPLHF.

The rearrangement joins TRBV5-1 to TRBJ2-7; possible D gene TRBD2, 5 bases. Germline assignment: CDR1 SGHRS and CDR2 YFSETQ. CDR3 length equals 12 residues. Deletions cut 5 bases from V and 3 bases from J, with 9 bases between. This CDR3 reads CASRLDFYEQYF. The CDR3 nucleotides are TGCGCCAGCAGACTGGACTTCTACGAGCAGTACTTC.

The chain is built from TRBV27 and TRBJ2-7; 7 nucleotides align to TRBD2. V was clipped by 2 bases and J by 2 bases; unmatched bases: 6. The CDR3 contains 15 residues. The V gene's germline CDR1 is MNHEY and CDR2 SMNVEV (reference sequence). CDR3 in DNA: TGTGCCAGCAGTTTAGGTCTAGCGGAGACCTACGAGCAGTACTTC. This encodes CASSLGLAETYEQYF.

V is TRBV14 and J is TRBJ2-7, with D maybe TRBD1 (6 bases). V lost 3 bases to trimming and J lost 7 bases, with 19 bases between them. The CDR3 extends over 15 amino acids. Per the germline V gene, CDR1 is SGHDN and CDR2 is FVKESK. CDR3 DNA: TGTGCCAGCAGCCACCGGGACATCGCCGGTGGGGAGCAGTACTTC. This gives the protein CASSHRDIAGGEQYF.

The genes are TRBV5-5 and TRBJ2-1; D may be TRBD1 (5 bases). CDR1 and CDR2 (germline): SGHKS, YYEKEE (reference sequence). CDR3 length: 18 amino acids. Deletions cut 1 base from V and 4 bases from J, with 21 bases between. The CDR3 here is CASSLIQGSGRGYNEQFF. In DNA form, the CDR3 reads TGTGCCAGCAGCTTGATCCAGGGATCGGGTAGGGGATACAATGAGCAGTTCTTC.

V and J are TRBV9 and TRBJ1-2; no clear D gene. Trimming took off 3 bases at V and 4 bases at J, with 16 bases between the two ends. In germline, CDR1 is SGDLS, CDR2 YYNGEE. CDR3 size: 15 residues. The CDR3 sequence: CASSAEPSVGYGYTF. In nucleotides, the CDR3 is TGTGCCAGCAGCGCAGAACCGTCGGTCGGCTATGGCTACACCTTC.